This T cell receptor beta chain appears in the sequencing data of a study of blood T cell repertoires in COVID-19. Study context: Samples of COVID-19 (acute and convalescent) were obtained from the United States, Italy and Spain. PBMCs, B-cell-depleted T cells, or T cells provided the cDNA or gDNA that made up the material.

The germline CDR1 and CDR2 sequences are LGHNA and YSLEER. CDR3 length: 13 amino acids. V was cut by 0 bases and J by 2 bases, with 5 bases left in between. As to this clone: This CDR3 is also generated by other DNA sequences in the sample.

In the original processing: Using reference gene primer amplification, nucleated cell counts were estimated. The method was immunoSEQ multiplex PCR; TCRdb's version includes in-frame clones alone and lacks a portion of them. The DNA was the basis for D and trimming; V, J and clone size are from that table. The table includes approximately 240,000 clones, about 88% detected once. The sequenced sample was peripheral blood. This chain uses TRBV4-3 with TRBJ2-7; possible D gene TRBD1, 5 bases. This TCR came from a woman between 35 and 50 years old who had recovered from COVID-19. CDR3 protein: CASSQDRAYEQYF. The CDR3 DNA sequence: TGCGCCAGCAGCCAAGACAGGGCCTACGAGCAGTACTTC.